This T cell receptor beta chain appears in the sequencing data of a study of beta chain features in type 1 diabetes. The study's findings and limits: With patients and controls alike, PCR might favor shorter templates to an equal degree.

Per the germline V gene, CDR1 is GTSNPN and CDR2 is SVGIG (reference sequence). Trimming removed 2 bases at V and 4 bases at J, with 16 bases between. CDR3 length: 15 amino acids. This clone was observed a handful of times. Its antigen is unidentified. Expressed TCRB transcripts got sequenced, as all isolated RNA was reverse transcribed. Clones were sequenced by immunoSEQ multiplex PCR, and TCRdb holds only the in-frame ones, with some missing. The sample lists about 180,000 clones, about 13% seen once, with roughly 0.6% in the top ten. What was sequenced was central memory CD4+ T cells from blood. This sequence originates from a woman aged 18-30 years in good health. The rearrangement links TRBV30 to TRBJ2-3; D gene uncertain. The CDR3 nucleotides are TGTGCCTGGAGTTGGCAAGAGGCAGTCGCAGATACGCAGTATTTT. Its protein product is CAWSWQEAVADTQYF. The variable domain in full, completed from reference TRBV30 and TRBJ2-3, reads SQTIHQWPATLVQPVGSPLSLECTVEGTSNPNLYWYRQAAGRGLQLLFYSVGIGQISSEVPQNLSASRPQDRQFILSSKKLLLSDSGFYLCAWSWQEAVADTQYFGPGTRLTVL.